The clone carrying this T cell receptor beta chain was counted between two and nine times. The sample originates from a study of chemoradiotherapy in HPV16-positive cancers. Here immunoSEQ multiplex PCR was the method, and the copy in TCRdb shows in-frame clones only, minus some. This sample has tens of thousands of clones, with approximately 89% found just once. This TCR derives from a human donor with HPV-associated anogenital cancer. Source: blood, taken from a patient who underwent chemoradiotherapy.

CDR3 loop: CASSQGMVQYF. DNA for the CDR3: TGTGCCAGCAGTCAGGGAATGGTCCAGTACTTC. The chain couples TRBV6-5 to TRBJ2-5, with D perhaps matching TRBD1 (5 bases). Trimming removed 5 bases from V and 10 bases from J, with 11 bases in between. The CDR3 covers 11 residues. Germline CDR1 MNHEY, CDR2 SVGAGI.